This passage covers 23 T cell receptor beta chains from one sample sequenced in a study of cytomegalovirus exposure and HLA in healthy donors. Amplification used 60 Vbeta primers and 13 Jbeta primers. The protocol was immunoSEQ multiplex PCR, while the TCRdb copy is restricted to in-frame clones and leaves out a portion. The sample contains 140,000 or so clones, roughly 9.4% of which appear only once. Sequencing was performed on PBMCs. The receptors were sampled from a male donor in good health and CMV-seronegative.

The sample holds a few counts of this clone. CDR3 nucleotide sequence: TGTGCCAGCAGCTTAGAGGGACTTTATGGCAATCAGCCCCAGCATTTT. Protein: CASSLEGLYGNQPQHF. The genes are TRBV11-2 and TRBJ1-5; maybe TRBD1 (5 bases). The germline V and J ends were trimmed by 0 bases and 2 bases, with 11 bases remaining between them. Germline loops: CDR1 SGHAT, CDR2 FQNNGV. This CDR3 region has 16 residues.

In this sample, this clone turned up a few times. The chain recombines TRBV29-1 with TRBJ1-5, with D possibly matching TRBD1 (5 bases). V was cut by 6 bases and J by 5 bases, with 14 bases left in between. The CDR3 covers 13 residues. Germline loops: CDR1 SQVTM, CDR2 ANQGSEA. The CDR3 DNA reads as TGCAGCGTCGTCACAGGATGGGATCAGCCCCAGCATTTT. Protein sequence: CSVVTGWDQPQHF.

This clone was found a few times. V usage is TRBV6-6 and J usage is TRBJ2-5; D may be TRBD1 (6 bases). The CDR3 totals 15 residues. From germline, CDR1 is MNHNY and CDR2 SVGAGI (reference sequence). V lost 5 bases, J lost 4 bases, and 17 bases lay in between. The DNA for the CDR3 is TGTGCCAGCAGTGTAACCGGGACAAAAAGAGAGACCCAGTACTTC. Encoded protein: CASSVTGTKRETQYF.

This clone showed up just a few times. This CDR3 reads CASSTAGNTEAFF. In nucleotides, the CDR3 is TGTGCCAGCAGTACTGCAGGGAACACTGAAGCTTTCTTT. The chain uses TRBV28 and TRBJ1-1; D uncertain. Germline lookup yields CDR1 MDHEN and CDR2 SYDVKM. V lost 5 bases and J lost 1, with 8 bases in between. The CDR3 runs to 13 residues.

This clone was seen a handful of times. The V and J genes are TRBV20-1 and TRBJ1-1, with D hard to call. Per germline, CDR1 DFQATT and CDR2 SNEGSKA (reference sequence). Trimming took off 5 bases at V and 8 bases at J, with 12 bases between the two ends. CDR3 length: 11 amino acids. CDR3 sequence: CSAVWGGEAFF. DNA of the CDR3: TGCAGTGCTGTGTGGGGAGGGGAAGCTTTCTTT.

The V and J genes are TRBV28 and TRBJ1-3; maybe TRBD1 (6 bases). From germline, CDR1 is MDHEN and CDR2 SYDVKM. The V end was cut by 10 bases, the J end by 3 bases, with 22 bases between. CDR3 size: 16 residues. The CDR3 protein is CATIAGGEEYGNTIYF. The CDR3 nucleotides are TGTGCCACTATCGCGGGGGGCGAGGAATATGGAAACACCATATATTTT.

A few counts support this clone. The DNA for the CDR3 is TGTGCCAGCAGCTTCGGGACAGGGGGATATGGCTACACCTTC. It translates to CASSFGTGGYGYTF. The chain carries TRBV11-2 and TRBJ1-2, with TRBD1 matching over 11 bases. J was trimmed by 5 bases and V by 3 bases; bases with no gene match: 2. Germline-derived CDR1 and CDR2 are SGHAT and FQNNGV. CDR3 length equals 14 residues.

The gene calls are TRBV27 and TRBJ2-6, with D possibly TRBD1 on 6 matching bases. The V end was cut by 7 bases, the J end by 0 bases, with 13 bases between. Germline lookup yields CDR1 MNHEY and CDR2 SMNVEV (reference sequence). The CDR3 loop spans 16 amino acids. CDR3 in amino acids: CASTLDRTSGANVLTF. CDR3 bases: TGTGCCAGCACCTTGGACAGAACCTCTGGGGCCAACGTCCTGACTTTC.

V is TRBV6-5 and J is TRBJ1-1; TRBD1 agrees at 12 bases. The CDR3 runs 13 residues. The junction had 4 bases not matched to a gene; V was cut back by 6 bases and J by 8 bases. Germline-derived CDR1 and CDR2 are MNHEY and SVGAGI. CDR3: CASRGQGAREAFF. The CDR3 bases are TGTGCCAGCAGGGGACAGGGGGCTCGAGAAGCTTTCTTT.

The chain carries TRBV18 and TRBJ1-2, with 8 bases fitting TRBD1. With 4 bases clipped from V and 1 base from J, the junction kept 2 bases outside the gene matches. Germline assignment: CDR1 KGHSH and CDR2 LQKENI. CDR3 length: 14 amino acids. The CDR3 DNA follows: TGTGCCAGCTCACGCGGACAGGGTAACTATGGCTACACCTTC. Translating it yields CASSRGQGNYGYTF. Full variable domain (outside the CDR3, taken from reference TRBV18 and TRBJ1-2): NAGVMQNPRHLVRRRGQEARLRCSPMKGHSHVYWYRQLPEEGLKFMVYLQKENIIDESGMPKERFSAEFPKEGPSILRIQQVVRGDSAAYFCASSRGQGNYGYTFGSGTRLTVV.

This clone was seen a few times. The gene calls are TRBV18 and TRBJ1-1; tentatively, D is TRBD1 (5 bases). The ends were cut back, 0 bases at V and 4 bases at J, with 15 bases in the middle. The CDR3 is 16 residues long. The germline V gene has CDR1 KGHSH and CDR2 LQKENI. CDR3 loop: CASSPPGSGGGTEAFF. CDR3 nucleotides: TGTGCCAGCTCACCACCCGGGTCCGGCGGGGGCACTGAAGCTTTCTTT.

The V call is TRBV6-5, the J call TRBJ2-3; possible D gene TRBD1, 5 bases. The CDR3 consists of 15 residues. The V end lost 4 bases, the J end lost 0 bases, and 11 bases lay between the germline ends. CDR1 and CDR2 (germline): MNHEY, SVGAGI. The chain's CDR3 is CASSWGSSSTDTQYF. The DNA of the CDR3 is TGTGCCAGCAGTTGGGGCAGTTCTAGCACAGATACGCAGTATTTT.

The gene calls are TRBV2 and TRBJ1-5, with TRBD1 matching 7 bases. CDR3 size: 14 residues. V lost 7 bases, J lost 6 bases, and 9 bases stayed unmatched. The germline V gene encodes CDR1 SNHLY and CDR2 FYNNEI. The CDR3, as DNA: TGTGCCAGCACCCCGACAGGGCAGGGTCAGCCCCAGCATTTT. It is translated as CASTPTGQGQPQHF.

This clone appeared a few times. Different DNA sequences within this sample yield the same CDR3. The chain carries TRBV11-2 and TRBJ1-1; possible D gene TRBD1, 5 bases. V lost 1 base to trimming and J lost 3 bases, with 6 bases between them. This CDR3 has 13 amino acids. In germline, CDR1 is SGHAT, CDR2 FQNNGV. The CDR3 spells CASSLGGDTEAFF. As DNA, the CDR3 is TGTGCCAGCAGCTTAGGGGGGGACACTGAAGCTTTCTTT.

This clone occurred a few times. The chain carries TRBV5-1 and TRBJ1-3, with TRBD1 identical over 7 bases. Germline CDR1 reads SGHRS; CDR2 reads YFSETQ. The CDR3 has 15 amino acids. V shed 2 bases, J shed 4 bases, and the junction held 6 bases outside the gene matches. The CDR3 here is CASSFVTGEGNTIYF. The DNA of the CDR3 is TGCGCCAGCAGCTTCGTCACAGGGGAAGGAAACACCATATATTTT.

This clone has more than one count but fewer than ten. The V and J genes are TRBV7-9 and TRBJ2-7; 12 nucleotides align to TRBD1. Looked up from germline, CDR1 is SEHNR and CDR2 is FQNEAQ (reference sequence). The CDR3 has 16 amino acids. The V and J ends lost 4 bases and 0 bases, in that order; junction bases with no gene match: 4. The CDR3 region is CASSSRDRGPSYEQYF. DNA of the CDR3: TGTGCCAGCAGCTCCCGGGACAGGGGGCCCTCCTACGAGCAGTACTTC.

In this sample, this clone turned up a few times. The chain couples TRBV4-1 to TRBJ2-1; 7 bases line up with TRBD2. CDR1 is MGHRA and CDR2 is YSYEKL in the germline V gene. CDR3 size: 16 residues. V gave up 1 base and J gave up 5 bases; unmatched junction bases: 8. The CDR3 loop reads CASSQVSGGRNNEQFF. For the CDR3, the DNA is TGCGCCAGCAGCCAAGTGTCGGGAGGTCGAAACAATGAGCAGTTCTTC.

This clone was detected only a few times. V usage is TRBV4-1 and J usage is TRBJ1-2, with 9 bases matching TRBD1. Per germline, CDR1 MGHRA and CDR2 YSYEKL. CDR3 size: 16 residues. Unmatched junction bases numbered 8, after V lost 1 base and J lost 5 bases. CDR3 DNA sequence: TGCGCCAGCAGCCAAGGGGGGGACAGGGAAGGATATGGCTACACCTTC. The encoded protein is CASSQGGDREGYGYTF.

This clone was picked up a small number of times. The chain has TRBV6-5 and TRBJ1-2; a possible D gene is TRBD1 (6 bases). The ends were cut back, 5 bases at V and 6 bases at J, with 19 bases in the middle. This CDR3 spans 15 amino acids. Germline V lookup: CDR1 MNHEY, CDR2 SVGAGI. CDR3 bases: TGTGCCAGCAGTCCCCTATTAAGAAACAGGGATGGCTACACCTTC. As protein: CASSPLLRNRDGYTF.

The sample holds a few counts of this clone. The chain links TRBV4-1 to TRBJ2-7; 11 nucleotides agree with TRBD2. The CDR3 is made up of 16 amino acids. Germline V CDR1 and CDR2: MGHRA, YSYEKL. J lost 2 bases, V lost 0 bases, and 3 bases had no gene match. The DNA for the CDR3 is TGCGCCAGCAGCCAAGATCCGACTAGCGGGACCTACGAGCAGTACTTC. It specifies CASSQDPTSGTYEQYF.

This chain links TRBV28 with TRBJ1-1; weak D call: TRBD1 (5 bases). The V end was cut by 5 bases, the J end by 5 bases, with 6 bases between. The length of the CDR3 is 11 residues. CDR1 and CDR2 from the germline V gene are MDHEN and SYDVKM. In DNA, the CDR3 is TGTGCCAGCAGTCGGGGGACTGAAGCTTTCTTT. It is translated as CASSRGTEAFF.

This clone came up a few times. The rearrangement joins TRBV12-2 to TRBJ1-1; TRBD1, the table's D call, lacks a check against the DNA. TRBV12-2 is given as a pseudogene. This CDR3 has 20 residues. The CDR3 protein is CASRLIGQAPLGDENTEAFF. The CDR3 bases are TGTGCAAGTCGCTTAATCGGACAGGCTCCCCTCGGTGATGAGAACACTGAAGCTTTCTTT.

On this clone itself: The same CDR3 also results from other DNA sequences found in this sample. The V gene is TRBV7-9, the J gene TRBJ1-1, with TRBD1 matching 7 bases. The CDR3 covers 13 residues. The germline CDR1 and CDR2 sequences are SEHNR and FQNEAQ (reference sequence). The V and J ends lost 4 bases and 3 bases, in that order; junction bases with no gene match: 2. The CDR3 bases are TGTGCCAGCAGCTCCCAGGGGGACACTGAAGCTTTCTTT. Its translation: CASSSQGDTEAFF.